The sequence of this T cell receptor (beta chain) was determined in a study of T cell repertoires in cytomegalovirus infection. Study-wide points: The cumulative frequency of public TCR beta families identified carriers of CMV plus the relevant HLA. HLA-C-restricted CMV clonotypes gave the most frequent clonotype in two of eight donors.

Of note for this clonotype: Its target is unknown.

Using its own MiXCR run on the reads, TCRdb lists one record per CDR3 protein. The table has around 350,000 distinct CDR3 sequences, about a sixth seen once. Sequences were obtained from PBMCs. The TCR originated in a human donor in good health (CMV status not recorded). Some clones in this sample may be carry-over from other donors' samples.

The CDR3 reads CASSVLFATNEKLFF. The CDR3 region has the DNA TGTGCCAGCAGTGTTCTCTTTGCAACTAATGAAAAACTGTTTTTT. The chain has TRBV25-1 and TRBJ1-4, with D hard to call. V was cut by 4 bases and J by 0 bases, with 9 bases left in between. The CDR3 sequence is 15 residues long. The germline gives CDR1 MGHDK, CDR2 SYGVNS.